This TCR beta chain was documented in a study of post-analysis software for immune sequencing data (dated by TCRdb to the mid-2010s). Some background on the complete study: Disease courses on record covered relapsing-remitting, secondary progressive and progressive-relapsing multiple sclerosis, though some patients had no subtype annotation. The patient repertoires were compared against approximately ten previously published healthy control repertoires obtained from donors aged 6 to 25 years. A subset of samples was prepared in parallel using single-end sample barcoding, then pooled and co-amplified after Illumina adapter ligation.

This clonotype was seen just once. Its antigen is currently not known. No clone much larger than this one lies a single base away; base qualities are absent. Receptor amplification or capture employed PCR. Sequenced on an Illumina HiSeq 2500. To reduce PCR and sequencing biases, unique molecular identifiers were built into the TCR beta cDNA libraries. Every 1 to 10 million input T cells yielded roughly 500,000 cDNA molecules, meaning each molecule approximated one T cell. The same protocol used for the earlier healthy control dataset was applied to prepare and sequence the patient libraries. Within a given batch, samples were prepared together, multiplexed and sequenced on the same HiSeq lane. Per the authors' processing: Raw barcoded reads were processed with MIGEC, discarding single-read molecular identifier groups before consensus assembly and CDR3 extraction. Clonotype tables were post-analysed with VDJtools, normalizing diversity by down-sampling all datasets to the smallest sample size. In repertoire overlap clustering, CDR3 amino acid sequences, but not nucleotide sequences, were matched to correct batch-related cross-sample contamination. Using fastp at Q25 and MiXCR, TCRdb reprocessed the public reads and kept productive beta chains. Duplicate CDR3 protein sequences are folded into a single record with the most common DNA and genes. The V and J calls were determined by TCRdb, not by the authors. Across this sample there are about 540,000 distinct CDR3 sequences, with around a third seen only once. Less than 6% of the sample comes from the top ten.

What the work shows at the level of the full study, not this receptor alone: The control group was slightly older than the multiple sclerosis patient group. Normalized Chao1 diversity was significantly lower in multiple sclerosis patients than controls, suggesting substantial peripheral T-cell clonal expansion. When samples were clustered directly using the F measure, samples prepared in the same batch co-clustered strongly, which prompted a batch-effect correction.

To demonstrate the VDJtools post-analysis software, the study profiled TCR beta repertoires from the peripheral blood of about a dozen young patients with multiple sclerosis. Multiple sclerosis patients were children and adolescents aged about 6 to 16 years. Input material: blood. The sequence derives from a girl aged 2 to 17 with multiple sclerosis.

This receptor has the CDR3 CASSLSQALNTEAFF. DNA sequence: TGTGCCAGCAGCCTAAGTCAGGCCTTGAACACTGAAGCTTTCTTT. The V gene is TRBV9 and the J gene is TRBJ1-1; no D gene call is confident. V and J lose 4 bases and 0 bases, and a span of 13 bases separates them. The CDR3 sequence holds 15 residues, the cysteine and phenylalanine included. Solely the CDR3 DNA is kept, with 45 bases framed from the first base. The germline V gene sets CDR1 to SGDLS and CDR2 to YYNGEE.